This T cell receptor (beta chain) is drawn from a study of molecular identifiers for immune sequencing clone quantification. Study-level findings and limits: The study found clones above 20 RNA copies held over 97% of effector molecules and under 1% in naive cells.

This clonotype was recorded at least ten times. Its antigen is still unknown. The CDR3 spans 13 residues. Trimming left V 3 bases short and J 1 base short, with 9 bases between. The germline CDR1 and CDR2 sequences are SQVTM and ANQGSEA. Bulk libraries came from a prior protocol with listed TCR primers. MiXCR was run by TCRdb on the PCR reads, yielding one entry per CDR3 protein. This table holds 400,000 to 600,000 distinct CDR3 sequences, roughly 26% found once. Sorted cell numbers of roughly 19,000 to 1,000,000, with 10%, 30% or 50% RNA, served as input for naive CD8 libraries. The specimen sequenced was naive CD8+ T cells from blood, with Jurkat cell RNA spiked in. The subset is: FACS-sorted CD8+CD4-CCR7+CD45RA+ naive T cells. The rearrangement joins TRBV29-1 to TRBJ1-1; TRBD1 is a possible D gene (5 bases). The sequence derives from a human donor in good health. Some libraries in this study had Jurkat cell RNA spiked in. Written as DNA, the CDR3 is TGCAGCGTTGACACAGGCGAGAACACTGAAGCTTTCTTT. Its protein is CSVDTGENTEAFF.